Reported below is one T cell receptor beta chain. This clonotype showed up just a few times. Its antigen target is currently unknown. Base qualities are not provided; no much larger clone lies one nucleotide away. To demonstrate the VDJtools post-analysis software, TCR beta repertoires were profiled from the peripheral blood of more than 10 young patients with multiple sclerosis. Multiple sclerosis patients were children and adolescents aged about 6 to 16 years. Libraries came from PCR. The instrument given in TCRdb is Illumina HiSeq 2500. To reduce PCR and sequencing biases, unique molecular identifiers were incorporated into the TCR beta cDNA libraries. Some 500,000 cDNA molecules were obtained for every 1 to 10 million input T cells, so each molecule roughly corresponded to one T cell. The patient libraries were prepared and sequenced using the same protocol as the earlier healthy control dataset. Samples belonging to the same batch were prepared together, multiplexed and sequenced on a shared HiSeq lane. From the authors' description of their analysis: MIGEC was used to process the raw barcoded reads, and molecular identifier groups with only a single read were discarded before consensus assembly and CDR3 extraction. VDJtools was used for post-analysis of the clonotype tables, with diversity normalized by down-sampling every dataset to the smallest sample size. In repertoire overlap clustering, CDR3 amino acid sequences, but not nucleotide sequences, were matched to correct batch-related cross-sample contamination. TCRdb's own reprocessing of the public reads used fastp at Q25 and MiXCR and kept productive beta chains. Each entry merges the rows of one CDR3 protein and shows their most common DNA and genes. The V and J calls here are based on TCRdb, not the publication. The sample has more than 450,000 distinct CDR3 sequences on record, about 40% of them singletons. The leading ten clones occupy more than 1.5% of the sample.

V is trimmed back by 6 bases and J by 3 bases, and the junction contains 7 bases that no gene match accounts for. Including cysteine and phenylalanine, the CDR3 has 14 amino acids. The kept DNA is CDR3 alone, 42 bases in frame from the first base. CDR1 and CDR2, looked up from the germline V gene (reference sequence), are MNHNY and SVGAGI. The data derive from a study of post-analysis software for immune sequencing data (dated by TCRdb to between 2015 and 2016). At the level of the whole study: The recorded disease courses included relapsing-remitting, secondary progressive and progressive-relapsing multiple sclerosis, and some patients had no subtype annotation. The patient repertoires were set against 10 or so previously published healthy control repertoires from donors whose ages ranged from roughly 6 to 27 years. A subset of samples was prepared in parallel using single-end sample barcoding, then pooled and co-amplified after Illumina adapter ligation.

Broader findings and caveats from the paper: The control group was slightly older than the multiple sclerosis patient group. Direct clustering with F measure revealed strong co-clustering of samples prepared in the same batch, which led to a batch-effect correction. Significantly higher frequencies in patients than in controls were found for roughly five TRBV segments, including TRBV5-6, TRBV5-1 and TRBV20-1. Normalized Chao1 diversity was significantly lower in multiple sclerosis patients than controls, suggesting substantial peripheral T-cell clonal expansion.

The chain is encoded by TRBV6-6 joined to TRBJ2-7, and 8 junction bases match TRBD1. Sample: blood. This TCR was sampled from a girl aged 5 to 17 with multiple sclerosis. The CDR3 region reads CASRASGTGYEQYF. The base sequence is TGTGCCAGCAGGGCCTCCGGGACAGGCTACGAGCAGTACTTC.